This TCR beta chain was retrieved from a study of T-cell reconstitution after alpha-beta-depleted transplantation in children. Study conclusions and caveats: At one year after transplant, newly produced T cells mostly accounted for T-cell counts and diversity. Reportedly, alpha-beta T cells present about two months post-transplant originated from several hundred expanded clones of graft origin. Surviving recipient cells, namely T cells and thymic progenitors, were the source of high day-60 TCRbeta diversity in some patients.

For TCRbeta, the library was prepared with unique molecular identifiers. TCRdb redid the calling of the PCR reads with MiXCR, one entry per CDR3 protein. The table records around 600,000 distinct CDR3 sequences, about 23% of them present only once. Points on this clonotype: No antigen is known for it.

The CDR3 spans 14 residues. Trimming stripped 2 bases from V and 5 bases from J, with 12 bases between. The germline V gene has CDR1 MNHEY and CDR2 SMNVEV (reference sequence). The chain is built from TRBV27 and TRBJ2-5; no clear D gene. The receptor was derived from a boy under three years old who had a stem cell transplant for acute myeloid leukemia, so the T cells may come from the graft donor. The sequences come from PBMCs, mostly from graft donor cells, collected 360 days after TCRalphabeta/CD19-depleted stem cell transplant. CDR3 in DNA: TGTGCCAGCAGTTTAGTCCCGTCAACGGAGACCCAGTACTTC. It specifies CASSLVPSTETQYF.